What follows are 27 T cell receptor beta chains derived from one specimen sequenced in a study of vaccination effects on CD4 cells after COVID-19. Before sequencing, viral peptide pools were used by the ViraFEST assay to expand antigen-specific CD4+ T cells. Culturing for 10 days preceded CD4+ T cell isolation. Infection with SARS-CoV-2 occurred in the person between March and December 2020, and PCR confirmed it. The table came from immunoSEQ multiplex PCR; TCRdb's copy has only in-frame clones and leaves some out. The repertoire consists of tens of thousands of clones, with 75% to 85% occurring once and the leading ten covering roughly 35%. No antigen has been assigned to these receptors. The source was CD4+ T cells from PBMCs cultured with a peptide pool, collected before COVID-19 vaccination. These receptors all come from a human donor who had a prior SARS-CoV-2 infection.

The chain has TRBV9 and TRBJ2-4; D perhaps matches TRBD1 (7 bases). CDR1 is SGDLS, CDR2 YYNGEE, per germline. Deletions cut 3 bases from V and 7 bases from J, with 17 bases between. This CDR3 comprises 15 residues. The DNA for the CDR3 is TGTGCCAGCAGCGCCGAGGGGGGACAGTTCAACATTCAGTACTTC. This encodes CASSAEGGQFNIQYF.

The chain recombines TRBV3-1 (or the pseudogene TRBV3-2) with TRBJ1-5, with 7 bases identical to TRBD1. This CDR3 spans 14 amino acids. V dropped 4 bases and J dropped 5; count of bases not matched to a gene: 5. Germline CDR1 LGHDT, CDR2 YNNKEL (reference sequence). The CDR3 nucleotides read TGTGCCAGCAGCCCTCGGGACAGTTATCAGCCCCAGCATTTT. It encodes CASSPRDSYQPQHF.

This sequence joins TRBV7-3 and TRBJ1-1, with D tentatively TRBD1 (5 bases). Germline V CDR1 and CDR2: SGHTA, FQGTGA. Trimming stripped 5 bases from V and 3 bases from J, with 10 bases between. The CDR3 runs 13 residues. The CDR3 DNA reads TGTGCCAGCAGCCCAGGGAGGGACACTGAAGCTTTCTTT. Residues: CASSPGRDTEAFF.

For the CDR3, the DNA is TGTGCCAGCAGCTTACTCCCTAGCGGGAGATTAACCTACAATGAGCAGTTCTTC. This gives the protein CASSLLPSGRLTYNEQFF. This chain uses TRBV7-2 with TRBJ2-1, with 10 bases fitting TRBD2. The germline V gene has CDR1 SGHTA and CDR2 FQGNSA. The CDR3 is made up of 18 amino acids. V shed 2 bases and J 2 bases; nucleotides not matched to a gene: 9. Full variable domain (missing parts from reference TRBV7-2 and TRBJ2-1): GAGVSQSPSNKVTEKGKDVELRCDPISGHTALYWYRQSLGQGLEFLIYFQGNSAPDKSGLPSDRFSAERTGGSVSTLTIQRTQQEDSAVYLCASSLLPSGRLTYNEQFFGPGTRLTVL.

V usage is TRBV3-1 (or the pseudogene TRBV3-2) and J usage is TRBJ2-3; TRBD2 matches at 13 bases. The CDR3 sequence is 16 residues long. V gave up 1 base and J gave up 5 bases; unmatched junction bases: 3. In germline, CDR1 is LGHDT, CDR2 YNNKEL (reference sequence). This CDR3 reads CASSQGLAGGVDTQYF. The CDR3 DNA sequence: TGTGCCAGCAGCCAAGGACTAGCGGGAGGAGTAGATACGCAGTATTTT.

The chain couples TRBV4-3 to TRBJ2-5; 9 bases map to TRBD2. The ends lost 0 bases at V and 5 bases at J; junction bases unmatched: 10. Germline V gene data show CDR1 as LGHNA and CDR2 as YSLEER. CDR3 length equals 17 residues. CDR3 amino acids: CASSQEAIAGVGETQYF. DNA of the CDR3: TGCGCCAGCAGCCAAGAGGCGATAGCGGGAGTGGGGGAGACCCAGTACTTC.

CDR3 sequence: CASTWGDRGQHF. The CDR3 region has the DNA TGTGCCAGCACCTGGGGGGACAGGGGACAGCATTTT. The V call is TRBV28, the J call TRBJ1-5, with 10 bases identical to TRBD1. The germline V gene encodes CDR1 MDHEN and CDR2 SYDVKM. The CDR3 loop spans 12 amino acids. Trimming at V came to 7 bases and at J to 13 bases, leaving 7 bases not matched to a gene.

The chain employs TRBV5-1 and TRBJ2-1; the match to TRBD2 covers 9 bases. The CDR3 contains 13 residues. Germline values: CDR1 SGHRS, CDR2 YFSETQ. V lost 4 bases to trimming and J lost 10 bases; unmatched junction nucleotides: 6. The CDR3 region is CASSPGTSWEQFF. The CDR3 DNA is TGCGCCAGCAGCCCTGGGACTAGCTGGGAGCAGTTCTTC.

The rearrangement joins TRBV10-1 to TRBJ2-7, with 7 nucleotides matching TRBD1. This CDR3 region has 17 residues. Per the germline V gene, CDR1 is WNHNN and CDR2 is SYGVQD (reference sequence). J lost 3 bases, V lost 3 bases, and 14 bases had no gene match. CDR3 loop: CASSEGKTGTEFYEQYF. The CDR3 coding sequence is TGCGCCAGCAGTGAAGGAAAGACCGGGACAGAGTTCTACGAGCAGTACTTC.

The CDR3 region has the DNA TGCGCCAGCAGCTTAAAGACAGGGGACACAGATACGCAGTATTTT. This gives the protein CASSLKTGDTDTQYF. The gene calls are TRBV5-1 and TRBJ2-3; 8 nucleotides align to TRBD1. The CDR3 consists of 15 residues. Germline-derived CDR1 and CDR2 are SGHRS and YFSETQ. With V trimmed by 2 bases and J by 2 bases, 4 bases remained unmatched.

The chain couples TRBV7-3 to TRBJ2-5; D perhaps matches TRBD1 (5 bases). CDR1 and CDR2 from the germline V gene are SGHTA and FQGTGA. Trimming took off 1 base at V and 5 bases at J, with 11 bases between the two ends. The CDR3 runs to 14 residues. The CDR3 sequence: CASSLNSGQETQYF. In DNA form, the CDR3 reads TGTGCCAGCAGCTTAAACTCAGGGCAGGAGACCCAGTACTTC. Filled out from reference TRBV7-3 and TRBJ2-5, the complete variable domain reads GAGVSQTPSNKVTEKGKYVELRCDPISGHTALYWYRQSLGQGPEFLIYFQGTGAADDSGLPNDRFFAVRPEGSVSTLKIQRTERGDSAVYLCASSLNSGQETQYFGPGTRLLVL.

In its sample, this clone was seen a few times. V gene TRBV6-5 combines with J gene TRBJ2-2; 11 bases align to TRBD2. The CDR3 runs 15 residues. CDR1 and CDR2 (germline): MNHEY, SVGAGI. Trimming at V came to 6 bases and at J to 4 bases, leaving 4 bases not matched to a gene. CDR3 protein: CASRTGLAGTGELFF. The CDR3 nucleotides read TGTGCCAGCAGAACCGGACTAGCGGGCACCGGGGAGCTGTTTTTT.

This CDR3 is CASGEEFGNEQYF. Here the CDR3 DNA reads TGCGCCAGCGGAGAGGAGTTTGGGAACGAGCAGTACTTC. V gene TRBV5-1 combines with J gene TRBJ2-7, with D hard to call. Deletions cut 7 bases from V and 5 bases from J, with 16 bases between. This CDR3 comprises 13 residues. The germline gives CDR1 SGHRS, CDR2 YFSETQ.

The CDR3 DNA is TGTGCCAGCAGTTACACTCCAGGGGAAAAACTGTTTTTT. Translating it yields CASSYTPGEKLFF. The V gene is TRBV2, the J gene TRBJ1-4, with D possibly being TRBD1 (5 bases). V was pared by 5 bases and J by 8 bases, with 12 bases between. Germline lookup yields CDR1 SNHLY and CDR2 FYNNEI. The CDR3 sequence is 13 residues long.

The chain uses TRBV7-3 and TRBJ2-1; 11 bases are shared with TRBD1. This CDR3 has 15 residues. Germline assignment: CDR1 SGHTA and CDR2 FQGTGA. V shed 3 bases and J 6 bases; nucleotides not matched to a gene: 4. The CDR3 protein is CASSFGGTGGNEQFF. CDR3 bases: TGTGCCAGCAGCTTCGGCGGGACAGGGGGCAATGAGCAGTTCTTC.

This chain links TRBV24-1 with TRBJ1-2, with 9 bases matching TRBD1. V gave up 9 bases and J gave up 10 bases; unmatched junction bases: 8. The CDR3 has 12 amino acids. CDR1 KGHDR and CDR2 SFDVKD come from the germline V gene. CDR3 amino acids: CATAGQGWDYTF. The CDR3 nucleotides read TGTGCCACCGCTGGACAGGGGTGGGACTACACCTTC.

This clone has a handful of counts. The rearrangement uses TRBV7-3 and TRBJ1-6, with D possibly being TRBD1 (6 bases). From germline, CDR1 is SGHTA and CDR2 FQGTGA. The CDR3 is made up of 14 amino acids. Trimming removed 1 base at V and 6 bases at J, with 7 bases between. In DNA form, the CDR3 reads TGTGCCAGCAGCTTAAACAGGGCTAATTCACCCCTCCACTTT. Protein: CASSLNRANSPLHF.

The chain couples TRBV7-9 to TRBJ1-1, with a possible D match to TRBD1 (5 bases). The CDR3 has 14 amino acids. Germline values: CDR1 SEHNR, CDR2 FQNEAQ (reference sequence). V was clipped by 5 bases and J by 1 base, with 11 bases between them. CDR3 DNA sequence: TGTGCCAGCAGCCACACAACAGGGAACACTGAAGCTTTCTTT. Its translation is CASSHTTGNTEAFF.

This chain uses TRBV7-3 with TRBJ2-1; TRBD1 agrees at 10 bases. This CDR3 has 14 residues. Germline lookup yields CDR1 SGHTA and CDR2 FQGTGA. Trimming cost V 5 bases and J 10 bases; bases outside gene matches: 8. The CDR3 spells CASSPSRDRGEQFF. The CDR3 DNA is TGTGCCAGCAGCCCGTCCCGGGACAGGGGCGAGCAGTTCTTC.

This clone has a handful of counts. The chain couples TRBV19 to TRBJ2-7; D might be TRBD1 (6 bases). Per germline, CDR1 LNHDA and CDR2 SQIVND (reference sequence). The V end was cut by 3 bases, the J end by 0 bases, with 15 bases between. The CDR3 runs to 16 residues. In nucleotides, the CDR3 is TGTGCCAGTAGTATGTATCGGGACACCAACTCCTACGAGCAGTACTTC. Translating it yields CASSMYRDTNSYEQYF.

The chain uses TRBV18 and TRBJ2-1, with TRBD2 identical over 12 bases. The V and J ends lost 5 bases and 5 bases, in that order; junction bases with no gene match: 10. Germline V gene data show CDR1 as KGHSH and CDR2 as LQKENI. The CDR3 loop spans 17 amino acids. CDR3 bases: TGTGCCAGCTCATTCACCGCCGGGACTAGCGGGCACAATGAGCAGTTCTTC. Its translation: CASSFTAGTSGHNEQFF.

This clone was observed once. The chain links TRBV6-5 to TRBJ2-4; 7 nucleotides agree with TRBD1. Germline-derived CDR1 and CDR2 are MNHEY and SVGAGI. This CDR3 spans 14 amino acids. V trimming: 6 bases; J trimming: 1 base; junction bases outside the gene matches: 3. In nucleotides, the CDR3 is TGTGCCAGCAGCAGACAGGGCGCCAAAAACATTCAGTACTTC. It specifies CASSRQGAKNIQYF.

The CDR3 sequence is CATSRDPSGRYTF. CDR3 coding DNA: TGTGCCACCAGCAGAGATCCCTCGGGGAGATACACCTTC. The chain recombines TRBV15 with TRBJ1-2; D gene unclear. This CDR3 region has 13 residues. Trimming took off 0 bases at V and 11 bases at J, with 13 bases between the two ends. Germline V gene lookup returns CDR1 LNHNV and CDR2 YYDKDF (reference sequence).

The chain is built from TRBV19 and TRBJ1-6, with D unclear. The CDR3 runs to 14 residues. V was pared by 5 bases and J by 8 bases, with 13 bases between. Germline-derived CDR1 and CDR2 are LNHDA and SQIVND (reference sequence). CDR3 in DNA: TGTGCCAGTAGTGTTAGAACCTCGGATTCACCCCTCCACTTT. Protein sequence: CASSVRTSDSPLHF.

CDR3 sequence (DNA): TGTGCCAGCAGTGAATATTCACTAGCGGGGGGGCCGTATTTGGCGCAGTATTTT. Encoded protein: CASSEYSLAGGPYLAQYF. The chain joins TRBV6-1 to TRBJ2-3; 13 bases match TRBD2. Germline V CDR1 and CDR2: MNHNS, SASEGT. CDR3 size: 18 residues. The V and J ends lost 2 bases and 10 bases, in that order; junction bases with no gene match: 15.

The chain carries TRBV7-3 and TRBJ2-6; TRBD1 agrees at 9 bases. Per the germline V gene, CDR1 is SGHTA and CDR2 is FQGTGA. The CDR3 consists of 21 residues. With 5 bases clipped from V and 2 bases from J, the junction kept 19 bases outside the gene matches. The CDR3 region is CASSPGFGFLGQGTGANVLTF. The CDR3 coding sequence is TGTGCCAGCAGCCCCGGGTTCGGCTTTTTGGGACAGGGAACTGGGGCCAACGTCCTGACTTTC. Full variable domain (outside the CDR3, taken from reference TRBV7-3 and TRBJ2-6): GAGVSQTPSNKVTEKGKYVELRCDPISGHTALYWYRQSLGQGPEFLIYFQGTGAADDSGLPNDRFFAVRPEGSVSTLKIQRTERGDSAVYLCASSPGFGFLGQGTGANVLTFGAGSRLTVL.

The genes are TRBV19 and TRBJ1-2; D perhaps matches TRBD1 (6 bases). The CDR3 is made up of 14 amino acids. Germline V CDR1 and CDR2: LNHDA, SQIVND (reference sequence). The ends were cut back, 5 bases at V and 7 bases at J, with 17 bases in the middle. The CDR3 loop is CASSSVGAEGGYTF. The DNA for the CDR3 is TGTGCCAGTAGTTCGGTGGGGGCGGAAGGTGGCTACACCTTC.